The 24 T cell receptor beta chains given below trace back to one sample, sequenced in a study of blood T cell repertoires in COVID-19. Libraries were prepared by immunoSEQ multiplex PCR; TCRdb keeps only in-frame clonotypes and omits some of them. Among some 150,000 clones listed, around 85% were seen once. Material: peripheral blood. These receptors were obtained from an older woman with acute or convalescent COVID-19.

The chain carries TRBV5-1 and TRBJ1-1, with 11 bases matching TRBD1. Per germline, CDR1 SGHRS and CDR2 YFSETQ. The CDR3 is made up of 15 amino acids. V dropped 3 bases and J dropped 6; count of bases not matched to a gene: 7. CDR3 in amino acids: CASSSFGQGAAEAFF. In nucleotides, the CDR3 is TGCGCCAGCAGCTCGTTTGGACAGGGGGCCGCTGAAGCTTTCTTT.

The gene calls are TRBV7-8 and TRBJ2-7; TRBD1 aligns across 7 bases. Losses at the gene ends were 10 bases for V and 0 bases for J; bases not matched to a gene: 15. CDR1 and CDR2 (germline): SGHVS, FQNEAQ. The CDR3 covers 16 residues. For the CDR3, the DNA is TGTGCCATCATGGAAAGAGGGGGCCCCGACTCCTACGAGCAGTACTTC. Amino acid sequence: CAIMERGGPDSYEQYF.

The J gene is TRBJ1-2, the V gene TRBV19; no clear D gene. V lost 2 bases, J lost 3 bases, and 13 bases lay in between. This CDR3 has 15 residues. Germline CDR1 and CDR2: LNHDA and SQIVND (reference sequence). The CDR3 loop is CASSIRGERDYGYTF. CDR3 DNA sequence: TGTGCCAGTAGTATAAGAGGCGAGAGGGACTATGGCTACACCTTC.

The chain's CDR3 is CASSGQGAIGTEAFF. In DNA form, the CDR3 reads TGTGCCAGCAGCGGACAGGGGGCTATTGGCACTGAAGCTTTCTTT. V is TRBV28 and J is TRBJ1-1, with TRBD1 identical over 11 bases. CDR3 length equals 15 residues. Germline assignment: CDR1 MDHEN and CDR2 SYDVKM. V shed 6 bases and J 4 bases; nucleotides not matched to a gene: 7.

This chain uses TRBV2 with TRBJ1-2; possible D gene TRBD1, 5 bases. Germline assignment: CDR1 SNHLY and CDR2 FYNNEI. V lost 5 bases to trimming and J lost 8 bases, with 18 bases between them. This CDR3 is built from 14 residues. The CDR3 loop is CASSFSGDLWGYTF. CDR3 DNA: TGTGCCAGCAGTTTTTCGGGGGATCTATGGGGCTACACCTTC. Looking up the rest from reference TRBV2 and TRBJ1-2 gives the full variable domain: EPEVTQTPSHQVTQMGQEVILRCVPISNHLYFYWYRQILGQKVEFLVSFYNNEISEKSEIFDDQFSVERPDGSNFTLKIRSTKLEDSAMYFCASSFSGDLWGYTFGSGTRLTVV.

The chain has TRBV4-1 and TRBJ2-3, with 8 bases aligning to TRBD1. V was pared by 3 bases and J by 4 bases, with 6 bases of the junction left unmatched. The CDR3 length is 15 residues. Germline assignment: CDR1 MGHRA and CDR2 YSYEKL. The CDR3 protein is CASSQGGQGPDTQYF. CDR3 sequence (DNA): TGCGCCAGCAGCCAGGGCGGACAGGGCCCAGATACGCAGTATTTT.

This chain uses TRBV2 with TRBJ2-1, with TRBD2 matching 11 bases. The germline CDR1 and CDR2 sequences are SNHLY and FYNNEI. Germline trimming cut 6 bases from V and 7 bases from J; bases unmatched to any gene: 8. The CDR3 sequence is 15 residues long. This CDR3 reads CASSVAGGPGNEQFF. The CDR3 DNA reads TGTGCCAGCAGCGTAGCGGGGGGGCCTGGGAATGAGCAGTTCTTC.

The chain recombines TRBV18 with TRBJ2-5, with TRBD2 matching over 9 bases. Germline CDR1 KGHSH, CDR2 LQKENI. This CDR3 is built from 18 residues. Trimming removed 1 base from V and 1 base from J; junction bases left unmatched: 10. The chain's CDR3 is CASSPLAGAEGVQETQYF. Written as DNA, the CDR3 is TGTGCCAGCTCACCACTAGCGGGGGCCGAAGGGGTCCAAGAGACCCAGTACTTC.

The rearrangement joins TRBV28 to TRBJ1-5, with 12 bases matching TRBD1. The CDR3 runs 15 residues. Losses at the gene ends were 4 bases for V and 6 bases for J; bases not matched to a gene: 4. The V gene's germline CDR1 is MDHEN and CDR2 SYDVKM. This chain's CDR3 is CASSSEGQGAQPQHF. Here the CDR3 DNA reads TGTGCCAGCAGTTCTGAGGGACAGGGGGCTCAGCCCCAGCATTTT.

This chain uses TRBV29-1 with TRBJ1-4, with D unresolved. There are 13 residues in the CDR3. V gave up 0 bases and J gave up 7 bases, with 9 bases separating them. Germline CDR1 and CDR2: SQVTM and ANQGSEA. The CDR3 region has the DNA TGCAGCGTTGAAGAACAGACCGGTGAAAAACTGTTTTTT. This translates into CSVEEQTGEKLFF.

The CDR3 nucleotides read TGTGCCAGCAGCCCCAGCGGGCCTTATGGCTACACCTTC. Its protein is CASSPSGPYGYTF. The chain couples TRBV3-1 (or the pseudogene TRBV3-2) to TRBJ1-2; D ambiguous. Germline loops: CDR1 LGHDT, CDR2 YNNKEL (reference sequence). This CDR3 region has 13 residues. Between the trimmed V and J ends, which lost 4 bases and 5 bases, there was a span of 11 bases.

The chain employs TRBV18 and TRBJ1-6; D remains ambiguous. The CDR3 consists of 13 residues. The germline V and J ends were trimmed by 10 bases and 6 bases, with 13 bases remaining between them. CDR1 and CDR2 (germline): KGHSH, LQKENI. The CDR3 region has the DNA TGTGCCACTAGCCAGGCCCGTAATTCACCCCTCCACTTT. Encoded protein: CATSQARNSPLHF. The full variable domain, completed using reference TRBV18 and TRBJ1-6, is NAGVMQNPRHLVRRRGQEARLRCSPMKGHSHVYWYRQLPEEGLKFMVYLQKENIIDESGMPKERFSAEFPKEGPSILRIQQVVRGDSAAYFCATSQARNSPLHFGNGTRLTVT.

This sequence joins TRBV7-8 and TRBJ2-7; TRBD2 aligns across 7 bases. The CDR3 is 17 residues long. The germline V gene has CDR1 SGHVS and CDR2 FQNEAQ. V lost 6 bases to trimming and J lost 3 bases; unmatched junction nucleotides: 17. CDR3 DNA sequence: TGTGCCAGCAGTCATTTTCCCCTCGGGGGGAAAGGCTACGAGCAGTACTTC. It is translated as CASSHFPLGGKGYEQYF.

V gene TRBV2 combines with J gene TRBJ1-1; no definite D call. V was clipped by 3 bases and J by 2 bases, with 13 bases between them. Germline V gene lookup returns CDR1 SNHLY and CDR2 FYNNEI. The CDR3 spans 15 residues. The DNA for the CDR3 is TGTGCCAGCAGTGAGAGGCCAACTACAAACACTGAAGCTTTCTTT. Encoded protein: CASSERPTTNTEAFF.

This sequence joins TRBV7-2 and TRBJ2-3, with TRBD2 matching 7 bases. V shed 5 bases, J shed 5 bases, and the junction held 13 bases outside the gene matches. The CDR3 extends over 16 amino acids. Per germline, CDR1 SGHTA and CDR2 FQGNSA. The CDR3 protein is CASSTPWASGVDTQYF. DNA of the CDR3: TGTGCCAGCAGCACCCCGTGGGCAAGCGGGGTAGATACGCAGTATTTT.

This clone was detected a few times. The V call is TRBV25-1, the J call TRBJ2-5; D is uncertain. CDR1 is MGHDK, CDR2 SYGVNS, per germline. The CDR3 sequence is 14 residues long. The ends were cut back, 2 bases at V and 4 bases at J, with 11 bases in the middle. CDR3 sequence reads: CASSELTEVETQYF. CDR3 DNA sequence: TGTGCCAGCAGTGAACTCACAGAAGTAGAGACCCAGTACTTC.

This chain links TRBV7-8 with TRBJ1-2; 7 bases line up with TRBD1. Germline V CDR1 and CDR2: SGHVS, FQNEAQ. The ends lost 6 bases at V and 7 bases at J; junction bases unmatched: 11. There are 14 residues in the CDR3. The CDR3 DNA is TGTGCCAGCAGTTCTGGACAGGTGCCGGGTGGCTACACCTTC. It translates to CASSSGQVPGGYTF.

CDR3: CSVARDRGNEKLFF. The CDR3 DNA reads TGCAGCGTTGCCCGGGACAGGGGGAATGAAAAACTGTTTTTT. The rearrangement links TRBV29-1 to TRBJ1-4; 11 nucleotides align to TRBD1. Germline V gene data show CDR1 as SQVTM and CDR2 as ANQGSEA. V lost 4 bases to trimming and J lost 5 bases; unmatched junction nucleotides: 3. The CDR3 consists of 14 residues.

The J gene is TRBJ2-7, the V gene TRBV10-1, with TRBD2 identical over 13 bases. V trimming: 4 bases; J trimming: 0 bases; junction bases outside the gene matches: 6. CDR1 is WNHNN, CDR2 SYGVQD, per germline (reference sequence). The CDR3 covers 17 residues. The CDR3 sequence is CASSGRTSGGSSYEQYF. The CDR3 region has the DNA TGCGCCAGCAGTGGTCGGACTAGCGGGGGAAGCTCCTACGAGCAGTACTTC.

For this clone: The CDR3 does not end in the conserved phenylalanine or tryptophan, so this is likely a read error. V is TRBV7-9 and J is TRBJ1-2; 7 nucleotides line up with TRBD1. Germline loops: CDR1 SEHNR, CDR2 FQNEAQ (reference sequence). The V and J ends lost 5 bases and 8 bases, in that order; junction bases with no gene match: 11. This CDR3 contains 14 residues. The CDR3 loop is CASSQGTVIGGYTL. DNA for the CDR3: TGTGCCAGCAGCCAAGGGACAGTTATAGGCGGCTACACCCTC.

This chain links TRBV18 with TRBJ2-3; the match to TRBD2 covers 13 bases. The germline CDR1 and CDR2 sequences are KGHSH and LQKENI. The CDR3 has 16 amino acids. V shed 5 bases, J shed 1 base, and the junction held 3 bases outside the gene matches. As DNA, the CDR3 is TGTGCCAGCTCATCCGGACTAGCGGGGGGCACAGATACGCAGTATTTT. It translates to CASSSGLAGGTDTQYF.

J is TRBJ1-6 and V is TRBV11-2; no definite D call. The CDR3 consists of 13 residues. The V gene's germline CDR1 is SGHAT and CDR2 FQNNGV. With 3 bases removed from V and 8 bases from J, the gap between germline ends came to 8 bases. The DNA of the CDR3 is TGTGCCAGCAGCTTGAATGCGGATTCACCCCTCCACTTT. This sequence encodes CASSLNADSPLHF.

The J gene is TRBJ2-3, the V gene TRBV9; 10 bases align to TRBD2. Trimming at V came to 0 bases and at J to 2 bases, leaving 9 bases not matched to a gene. CDR3 length equals 18 residues. Per germline, CDR1 SGDLS and CDR2 YYNGEE. In nucleotides, the CDR3 is TGTGCCAGCAGCGTAGGGCTAGCGGGGGCCATGAACACAGATACGCAGTATTTT. It is translated as CASSVGLAGAMNTDTQYF.

Comment on this clone: Distinct nucleotide sequences in the sample also encode this CDR3. The chain has TRBV19 and TRBJ2-7; D may be TRBD1 (5 bases). Per the germline V gene, CDR1 is LNHDA and CDR2 is SQIVND (reference sequence). This CDR3 contains 13 residues. Trimming cost V 6 bases and J 3 bases, with 12 bases left between them. The CDR3 sequence is CASSRDRNYEQYF. As DNA, the CDR3 is TGTGCCAGTAGCCGCGACAGAAACTACGAGCAGTACTTC.